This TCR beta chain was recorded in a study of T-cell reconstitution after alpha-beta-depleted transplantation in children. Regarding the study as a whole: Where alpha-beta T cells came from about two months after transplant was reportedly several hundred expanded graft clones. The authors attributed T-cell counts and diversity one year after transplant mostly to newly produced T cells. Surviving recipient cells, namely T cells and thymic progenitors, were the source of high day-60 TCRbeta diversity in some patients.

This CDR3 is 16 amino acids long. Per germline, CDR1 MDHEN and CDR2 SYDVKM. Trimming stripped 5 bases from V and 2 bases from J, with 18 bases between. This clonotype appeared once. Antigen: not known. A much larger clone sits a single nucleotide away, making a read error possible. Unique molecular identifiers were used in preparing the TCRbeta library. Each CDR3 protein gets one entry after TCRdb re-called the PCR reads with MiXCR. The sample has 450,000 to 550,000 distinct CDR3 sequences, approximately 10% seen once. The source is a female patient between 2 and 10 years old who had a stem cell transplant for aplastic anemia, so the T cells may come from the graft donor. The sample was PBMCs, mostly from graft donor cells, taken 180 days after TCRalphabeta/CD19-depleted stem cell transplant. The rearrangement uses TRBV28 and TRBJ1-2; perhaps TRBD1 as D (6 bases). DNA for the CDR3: TGTGCCAGCAGTCTACTTACGGGACAACCGAACTATGGCTACACCTTC. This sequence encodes CASSLLTGQPNYGYTF.